The 26 T cell receptor beta chains given below trace back to one sample, sequenced in a study of T cell responses to AZD1222 COVID-19 vaccine. Assay: immunoSEQ multiplex PCR; the TCRdb copy retains only in-frame clones and omits some. The sample records about 120,000 clones, about 93% being singletons. The sequences come from peripheral blood, collected 28 days after the second dose of the MenACWY control vaccine. The receptors were gathered from an adult who received the MenACWY meningococcal vaccine as a control.

The genes are TRBV4-1 and TRBJ2-7; no definite D call. Germline CDR1 and CDR2: MGHRA and YSYEKL. This CDR3 spans 13 amino acids. Between the trimmed V and J ends, which lost 1 base and 3 bases, there was a span of 7 bases. The CDR3 reads CASSQGVNYEQYF. CDR3 nucleotides: TGCGCCAGCAGCCAAGGAGTCAACTACGAGCAGTACTTC.

V is TRBV18 and J is TRBJ1-4; 11 bases are shared with TRBD1. J was trimmed by 2 bases and V by 3 bases; bases with no gene match: 8. CDR1 is KGHSH, CDR2 LQKENI, per germline. There are 18 residues in the CDR3. CDR3 sequence: CASSPRTGGIVTNEKLFF. In DNA form, the CDR3 reads TGTGCCAGCTCACCGAGGACAGGGGGCATTGTGACTAATGAAAAACTGTTTTTT.

This chain links TRBV28 with TRBJ2-7, with 8 bases fitting TRBD2. This CDR3 spans 13 amino acids. From germline, CDR1 is MDHEN and CDR2 SYDVKM. Trimming at V came to 10 bases and at J to 4 bases, leaving 9 bases not matched to a gene. The CDR3 spells CATLAGGGYEQYF. The CDR3 region has the DNA TGTGCCACCCTAGCCGGGGGGGGGTACGAGCAGTACTTC.

The chain couples TRBV3-1 (or the pseudogene TRBV3-2) to TRBJ1-2; no firm D call. Germline lookup yields CDR1 LGHDT and CDR2 YNNKEL (reference sequence). This CDR3 contains 14 residues. V gave up 0 bases and J gave up 2 bases, with 7 bases separating them. For the CDR3, the DNA is TGTGCCAGCAGCCAAGAAGTCCTGAACTATGGCTACACCTTC. It translates to CASSQEVLNYGYTF.

The chain uses TRBV6-5 and TRBJ1-4; the D gene is possibly TRBD1 (6 bases). Per the germline V gene, CDR1 is MNHEY and CDR2 is SVGAGI. V was trimmed by 6 bases and J by 2 bases, leaving 13 bases between them. The CDR3 is made up of 15 amino acids. As DNA, the CDR3 is TGTGCCAGCAGATCAGACAGGACGACTAATGAAAAACTGTTTTTT. It yields the protein CASRSDRTTNEKLFF.

Remarks on this clone: The germline gene is not matched at one end of the junction; a read error may be the cause. The gene calls are TRBV6-1 and TRBJ2-2, with a weak D call TRBD2 (6 bases). CDR3 size: 17 residues. Germline V gene sequence: CDR1 MNHNS, CDR2 SASEGT. CDR3: CASSQAAVGAGTGELFF. CDR3 in DNA: TGTGCCAGCAGTCAAGCGGCGGTTGGGGCGGGGACCGGGGAGCTGTTTTTT.

V is TRBV7-8 and J is TRBJ1-5; D is possibly TRBD1 (6 bases). V dropped 2 bases and J dropped 1 base, with 15 bases sitting between them. The CDR3 sequence is 17 residues long. Germline lookup yields CDR1 SGHVS and CDR2 FQNEAQ. The CDR3 is CASSLKPGHPSNQPQHF. The CDR3 coding sequence is TGTGCCAGCAGCTTAAAACCGGGACACCCGAGCAATCAGCCCCAGCATTTT.

The gene calls are TRBV25-1 and TRBJ1-2; D possibly corresponds to TRBD1 (6 bases). The CDR3 consists of 13 residues. Germline CDR1 and CDR2: MGHDK and SYGVNS. Trimming removed 4 bases from V and 8 bases from J, with 14 bases in between. In DNA, the CDR3 is TGTGCCAGCAGTGGAGACAGGCTTGGAGGCTACACCTTC. Its translation: CASSGDRLGGYTF.

This chain connects TRBV28 to TRBJ2-7; D perhaps matches TRBD1 (6 bases). CDR1 is MDHEN and CDR2 is SYDVKM in the germline V gene. V lost 5 bases and J 2 bases, leaving 10 bases between the germline ends. The CDR3 has 13 residues. The CDR3: CASSPRQAYEQYV. The CDR3 region has the DNA TGTGCCAGCAGTCCCCGACAGGCCTACGAGCAGTACGTC.

The rearrangement joins TRBV29-1 to TRBJ2-1; 8 bases agree with TRBD2. Germline CDR1 and CDR2: SQVTM and ANQGSEA. The V gene end was trimmed by 4 bases and the J gene end by 7 bases; junction bases not matched to a gene: 12. The CDR3 runs to 15 residues. CDR3 sequence: CSVAGGPLNANEQFF. The CDR3 nucleotides are TGCAGCGTTGCGGGAGGGCCGTTGAATGCTAATGAGCAGTTCTTC.

This chain links TRBV7-8 with TRBJ2-3, with a weak D call TRBD1 (6 bases). V was shortened by 6 bases and J by 0 bases, with 13 bases between the two germline ends. From germline, CDR1 is SGHVS and CDR2 FQNEAQ. CDR3 length: 15 residues. The CDR3 region is CASSRDITSTDTQYF. DNA of the CDR3: TGTGCCAGCAGTCGGGACATAACTAGCACAGATACGCAGTATTTT.

The chain uses TRBV12-3 or TRBV12-4 and TRBJ1-4; D remains unclear. The CDR3 contains 12 residues. V was shortened by 3 bases and J by 6 bases, with 5 bases between the two germline ends. The CDR3 loop is CASSLLDEKLFF. For the CDR3, the DNA is TGTGCCAGCAGTTTGCTAGATGAAAAACTGTTTTTT.

The chain employs TRBV2 and TRBJ1-3, with 7 positions matching TRBD1. The CDR3 totals 18 residues. Germline loops: CDR1 SNHLY, CDR2 FYNNEI. Germline trimming cut 5 bases from V and 0 bases from J; bases unmatched to any gene: 13. CDR3 DNA: TGTGCCAGCAGTTCCTTGAACAGGACAGGCAGCTCTGGAAACACCATATATTTT. It yields the protein CASSSLNRTGSSGNTIYF.

The V gene is TRBV7-9, the J gene TRBJ2-2; D gene unclear. Germline loops: CDR1 SEHNR, CDR2 FQNEAQ (reference sequence). The CDR3 is 12 residues long. Trimming shortened V by 6 bases and J by 5 bases, and 7 bases separated the two germline ends. The CDR3 loop is CASRARTGELFF. The CDR3 DNA is TGTGCCAGCAGAGCCCGAACCGGGGAGCTGTTTTTT.

The chain recombines TRBV12-3 or TRBV12-4 with TRBJ1-3, with unresolved D. CDR3 length equals 12 residues. V was shortened by 3 bases and J by 4 bases, with 4 bases between the two germline ends. The CDR3 loop is CASSFAGNTIYF. CDR3 nucleotides: TGTGCCAGCAGTTTTGCGGGAAACACCATATATTTT.

J is TRBJ1-6 and V is TRBV28; D not certain. Per germline, CDR1 MDHEN and CDR2 SYDVKM. Trimming took off 5 bases at V and 3 bases at J, with 11 bases between the two ends. The CDR3 consists of 15 residues. CDR3 DNA sequence: TGTGCCAGCAGTCCAATGGCCGACTATAATTCACCCCTCCACTTT. This encodes CASSPMADYNSPLHF.

The chain employs TRBV6-5 and TRBJ2-5; the match to TRBD1 covers 8 bases. Germline V gives CDR1 MNHEY, CDR2 SVGAGI. The V segment lost 6 bases and the J segment 6 bases; nucleotides outside the gene matches: 12. The CDR3 consists of 15 residues. CDR3 region: CASSRGQEELQTQYF. The CDR3, as DNA: TGTGCCAGCAGCCGGGGACAGGAGGAATTACAGACCCAGTACTTC.

The CDR3 region is CASSPGQGDQPQHF. The CDR3 DNA reads as TGTGCCAGCAGCCCCGGACAGGGGGATCAGCCCCAGCATTTT. The chain carries TRBV13 and TRBJ1-5, with 10 bases fitting TRBD1. Germline assignment: CDR1 PRHDT and CDR2 FYEKMQ (reference sequence). Trimming removed 5 bases from V and 5 bases from J; junction bases left unmatched: 3. This CDR3 comprises 14 residues. Full variable domain (rest looked up from reference TRBV13 and TRBJ1-5): AAGVIQSPRHLIKEKRETATLKCYPIPRHDTVYWYQQGPGQDPQFLISFYEKMQSDKGSIPDRFSAQQFSDYHSELNMSSLELGDSALYFCASSPGQGDQPQHFGDGTRLSIL.

J is TRBJ1-6 and V is TRBV5-4; TRBD1 aligns across 12 bases. Germline-derived CDR1 and CDR2 are SGHNT and YYREEE (reference sequence). V lost 4 bases to trimming and J lost 6 bases; unmatched junction nucleotides: 8. The CDR3 has 17 amino acids. For the CDR3, the DNA is TGTGCCAGCAGCGGGGACAGGGGGCCTGGTGGTAATTCACCCCTCCACTTT. Translated: CASSGDRGPGGNSPLHF.

The chain links TRBV7-9 to TRBJ2-1, with a possible D match to TRBD2 (7 bases). The CDR3 has 15 residues. The V gene's germline CDR1 is SEHNR and CDR2 FQNEAQ (reference sequence). Trimming took 6 bases from V and 2 from J, leaving 14 bases between them. CDR3 sequence reads: CASRTTGGPYNEQFF. The CDR3 DNA reads as TGTGCCAGCAGGACAACGGGGGGCCCCTACAATGAGCAGTTCTTC.

The chain carries TRBV2 and TRBJ1-1, with D unclear. Germline values: CDR1 SNHLY, CDR2 FYNNEI. V dropped 3 bases and J dropped 9 bases, with 17 bases sitting between them. The CDR3 loop spans 14 amino acids. Written as DNA, the CDR3 is TGTGCCAGCAGTGACCCCGGACTGAGCAGTAAAGCTTTCTTT. Its translation: CASSDPGLSSKAFF.

The chain couples TRBV3-1 (or the pseudogene TRBV3-2) to TRBJ1-6; D might be TRBD1 (6 bases). Trimming shortened V by 7 bases and J by 7 bases, and 11 bases separated the two germline ends. The CDR3 is 13 residues long. CDR1 and CDR2 from the germline V gene are LGHDT and YNNKEL (reference sequence). The CDR3 spells CASNGRGNSPLHF. The DNA for the CDR3 is TGTGCCAGCAATGGCAGGGGAAATTCACCCCTCCACTTT.

The gene calls are TRBV11-2 and TRBJ2-6; TRBD1 is a possible D gene (6 bases). CDR1 and CDR2 from the germline V gene are SGHAT and FQNNGV. Trimming left V 2 bases short and J 2 bases short, with 16 bases between. This CDR3 comprises 18 residues. The CDR3 spells CASSLIGATGTGANVLTF. CDR3 nucleotide sequence: TGTGCCAGCAGCTTAATAGGGGCAACAGGGACTGGGGCCAACGTCCTGACTTTC.

This chain links TRBV19 with TRBJ1-6, with 7 bases fitting TRBD1. The germline gives CDR1 LNHDA, CDR2 SQIVND (reference sequence). The CDR3 is made up of 13 amino acids. V lost 8 bases and J lost 6; bases outside the gene matches: 4. DNA for the CDR3: TGTGCCAGTTCGGGACAGAGTAATTCACCCCTCCACTTT. Its translation is CASSGQSNSPLHF. Filled out from reference TRBV19 and TRBJ1-6, the complete variable domain reads DGGITQSPKYLFRKEGQNVTLSCEQNLNHDAMYWYRQDPGQGLRLIYYSQIVNDFQKGDIAEGYSVSREKKESFPLTVTSAQKNPTAFYLCASSGQSNSPLHFGNGTRLTVT.

V is TRBV4-1 and J is TRBJ2-5; D is ambiguous. The length of the CDR3 is 15 residues. From germline, CDR1 is MGHRA and CDR2 YSYEKL. Between the trimmed V and J ends, which lost 0 bases and 2 bases, there was a span of 10 bases. CDR3 sequence: CASSQDRWAQETQYF. The DNA for the CDR3 is TGCGCCAGCAGCCAAGATCGGTGGGCACAAGAGACCCAGTACTTC.

This rearrangement joins TRBV5-1 to TRBJ2-3, with D perhaps matching TRBD1 or TRBD2 (6 bases each). The CDR3 runs to 14 residues. Trimming removed 6 bases at V and 6 bases at J, with 17 bases between. Germline values: CDR1 SGHRS, CDR2 YFSETQ. The DNA for the CDR3 is TGCGCCAGCACCTGGGGGGCCCGGGGGGATACGCAGTATTTT. The encoded protein is CASTWGARGDTQYF.